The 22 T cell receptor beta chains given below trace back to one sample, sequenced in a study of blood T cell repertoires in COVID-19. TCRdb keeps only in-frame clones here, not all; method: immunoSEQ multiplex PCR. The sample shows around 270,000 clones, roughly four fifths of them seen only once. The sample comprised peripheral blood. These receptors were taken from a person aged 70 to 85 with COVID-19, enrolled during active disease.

The CDR3 region is CASSQDLGGDQPQHF. CDR3 sequence (DNA): TGTGCCAGCAGCCAAGATCTAGGGGGAGACCAGCCCCAGCATTTT. The genes are TRBV3-1 (or the pseudogene TRBV3-2) and TRBJ1-5, with a tentative D call TRBD1 (6 bases). Germline-derived CDR1 and CDR2 are LGHDT and YNNKEL (reference sequence). The CDR3 length is 15 residues. V lost 0 bases to trimming and J lost 7 bases, with 13 bases between them.

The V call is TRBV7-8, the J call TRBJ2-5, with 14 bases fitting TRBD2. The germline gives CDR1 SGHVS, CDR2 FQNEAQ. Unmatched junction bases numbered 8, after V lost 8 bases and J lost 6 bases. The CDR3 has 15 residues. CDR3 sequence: CASLQGTSGSQTQYF. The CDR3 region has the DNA TGTGCCAGCCTCCAAGGGACTAGCGGGAGTCAGACCCAGTACTTC.

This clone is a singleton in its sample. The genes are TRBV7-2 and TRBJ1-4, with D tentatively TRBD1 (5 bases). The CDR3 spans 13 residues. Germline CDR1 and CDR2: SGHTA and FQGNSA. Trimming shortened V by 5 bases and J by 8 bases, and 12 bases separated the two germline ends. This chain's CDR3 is CASSPGSREKLFF. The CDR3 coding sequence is TGTGCCAGCAGCCCAGGGTCGAGAGAAAAACTGTTTTTT.

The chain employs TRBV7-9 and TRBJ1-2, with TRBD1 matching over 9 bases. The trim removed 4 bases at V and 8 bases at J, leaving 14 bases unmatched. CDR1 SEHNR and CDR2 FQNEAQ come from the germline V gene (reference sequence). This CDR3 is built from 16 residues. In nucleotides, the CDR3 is TGTGCCAGCAGCTCTACAGGGGGCGCTGGTCCAGTAGGCTACACCTTC. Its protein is CASSSTGGAGPVGYTF.

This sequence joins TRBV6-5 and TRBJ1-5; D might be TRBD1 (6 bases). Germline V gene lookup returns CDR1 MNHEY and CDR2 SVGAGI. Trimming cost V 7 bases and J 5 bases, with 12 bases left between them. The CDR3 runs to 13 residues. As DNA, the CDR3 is TGTGCCAGCAAACAGGGACGGTATCAGCCCCAGCATTTT. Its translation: CASKQGRYQPQHF.

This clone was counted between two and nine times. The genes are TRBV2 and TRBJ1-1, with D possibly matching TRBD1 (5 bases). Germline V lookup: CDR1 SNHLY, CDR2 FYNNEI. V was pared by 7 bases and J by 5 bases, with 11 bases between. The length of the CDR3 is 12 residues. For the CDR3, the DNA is TGTGCCAGCACGGGCGGGGGAACTGAAGCTTTCTTT. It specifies CASTGGGTEAFF.

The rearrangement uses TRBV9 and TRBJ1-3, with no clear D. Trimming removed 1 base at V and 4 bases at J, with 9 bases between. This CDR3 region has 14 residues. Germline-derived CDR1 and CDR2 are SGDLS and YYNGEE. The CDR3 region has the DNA TGTGCCAGCAGCGTATTGGAACAGGGAAACACCATATATTTT. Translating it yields CASSVLEQGNTIYF.

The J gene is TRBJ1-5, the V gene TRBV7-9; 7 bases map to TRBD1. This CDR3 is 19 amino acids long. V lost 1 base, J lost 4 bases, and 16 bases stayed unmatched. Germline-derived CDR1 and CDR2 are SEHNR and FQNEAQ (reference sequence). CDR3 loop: CASSLGRRDREAENQPQHF. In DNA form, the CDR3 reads TGTGCCAGCAGCTTAGGCCGCCGCGACAGGGAGGCCGAAAATCAGCCCCAGCATTTT.

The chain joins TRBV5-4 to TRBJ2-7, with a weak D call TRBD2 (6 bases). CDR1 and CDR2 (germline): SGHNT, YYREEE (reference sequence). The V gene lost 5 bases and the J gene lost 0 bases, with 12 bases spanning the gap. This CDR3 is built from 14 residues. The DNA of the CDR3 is TGTGCCAGCAGGAGGGACTCCGGCTCCTACGAGCAGTACTTC. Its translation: CASRRDSGSYEQYF.

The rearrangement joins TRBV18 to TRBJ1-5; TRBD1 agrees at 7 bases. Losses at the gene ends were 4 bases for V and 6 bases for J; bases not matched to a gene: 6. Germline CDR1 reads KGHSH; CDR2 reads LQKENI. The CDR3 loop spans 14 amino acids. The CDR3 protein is CASSLDRVPQPQHF. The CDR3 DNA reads TGTGCCAGCTCACTAGACAGGGTACCTCAGCCCCAGCATTTT.

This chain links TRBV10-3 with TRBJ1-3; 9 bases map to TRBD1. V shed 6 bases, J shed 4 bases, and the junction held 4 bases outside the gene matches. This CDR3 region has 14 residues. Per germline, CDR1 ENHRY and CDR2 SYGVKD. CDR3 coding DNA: TGTGCCATCAGGGGACAGGGAGACGGAAACACCATATATTTT. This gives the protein CAIRGQGDGNTIYF.

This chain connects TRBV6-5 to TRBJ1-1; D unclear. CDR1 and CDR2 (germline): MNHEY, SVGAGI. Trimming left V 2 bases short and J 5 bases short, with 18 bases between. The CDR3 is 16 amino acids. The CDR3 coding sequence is TGTGCCAGCAGTTACGCGACACAATCGGTTGGGACTGAAGCTTTCTTT. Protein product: CASSYATQSVGTEAFF.

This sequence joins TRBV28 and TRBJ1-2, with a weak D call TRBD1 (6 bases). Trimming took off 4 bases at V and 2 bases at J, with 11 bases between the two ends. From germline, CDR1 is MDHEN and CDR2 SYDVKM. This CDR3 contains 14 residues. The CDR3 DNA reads TGTGCCAGCAGTTCTACAGGGTTGAACTATGGCTACACCTTC. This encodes CASSSTGLNYGYTF.

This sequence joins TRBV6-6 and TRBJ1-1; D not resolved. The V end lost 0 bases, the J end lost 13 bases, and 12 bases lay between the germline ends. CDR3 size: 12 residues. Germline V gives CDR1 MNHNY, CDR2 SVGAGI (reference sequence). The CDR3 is CASSYSGEERFF. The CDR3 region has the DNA TGTGCCAGCAGTTACTCGGGTGAGGAACGTTTCTTT.

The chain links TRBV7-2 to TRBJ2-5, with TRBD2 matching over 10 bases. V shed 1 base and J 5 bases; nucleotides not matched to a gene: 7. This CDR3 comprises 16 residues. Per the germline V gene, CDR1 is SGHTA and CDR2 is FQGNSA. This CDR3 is CASSLDASGGRETQYF. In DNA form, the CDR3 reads TGTGCCAGCAGCTTAGACGCTAGCGGGGGCCGGGAGACCCAGTACTTC.

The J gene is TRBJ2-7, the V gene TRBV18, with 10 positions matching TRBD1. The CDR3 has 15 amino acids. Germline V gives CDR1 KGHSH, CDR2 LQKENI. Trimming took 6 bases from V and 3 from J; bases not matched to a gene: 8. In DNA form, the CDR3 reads TGTGCCAGCTCTCCAACCGGGACAGGGGACTACGAGCAGTACTTC. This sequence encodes CASSPTGTGDYEQYF. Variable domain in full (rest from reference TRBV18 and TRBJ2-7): NAGVMQNPRHLVRRRGQEARLRCSPMKGHSHVYWYRQLPEEGLKFMVYLQKENIIDESGMPKERFSAEFPKEGPSILRIQQVVRGDSAAYFCASSPTGTGDYEQYFGPGTRLTVT.

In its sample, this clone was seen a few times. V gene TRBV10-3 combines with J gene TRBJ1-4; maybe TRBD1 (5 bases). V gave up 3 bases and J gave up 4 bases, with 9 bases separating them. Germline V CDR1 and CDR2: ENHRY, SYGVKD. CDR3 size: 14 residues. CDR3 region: CAISDGGGNEKLFF. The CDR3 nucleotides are TGTGCCATCAGTGACGGGGGGGGTAATGAAAAACTGTTTTTT.

DNA for the CDR3: TGTGCCAGCAGTACACGACAGGTCGACGGCTACACCTTC. Translating gives CASSTRQVDGYTF. This rearrangement joins TRBV27 to TRBJ1-2, with D perhaps matching TRBD1 (6 bases). Germline values: CDR1 MNHEY, CDR2 SMNVEV (reference sequence). Trimming cost V 5 bases and J 8 bases, with 15 bases left between them. The CDR3 covers 13 residues.

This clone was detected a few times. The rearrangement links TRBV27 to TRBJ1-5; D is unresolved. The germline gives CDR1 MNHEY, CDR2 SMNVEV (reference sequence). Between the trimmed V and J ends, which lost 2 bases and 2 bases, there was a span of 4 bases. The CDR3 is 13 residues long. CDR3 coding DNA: TGTGCCAGCAGTTTACTTGGCAATCAGCCCCAGCATTTT. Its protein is CASSLLGNQPQHF.

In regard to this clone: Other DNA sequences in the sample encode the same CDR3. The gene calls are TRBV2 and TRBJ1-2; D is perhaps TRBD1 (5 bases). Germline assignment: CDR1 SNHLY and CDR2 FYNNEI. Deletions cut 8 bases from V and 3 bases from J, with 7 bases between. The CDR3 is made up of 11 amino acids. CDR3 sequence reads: CASVRDYGYTF. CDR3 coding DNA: TGTGCCAGCGTCAGGGACTATGGCTACACCTTC.

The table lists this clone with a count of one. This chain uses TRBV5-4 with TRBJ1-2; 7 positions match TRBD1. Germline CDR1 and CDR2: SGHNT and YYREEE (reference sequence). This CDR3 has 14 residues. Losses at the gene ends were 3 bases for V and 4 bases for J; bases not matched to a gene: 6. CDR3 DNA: TGTGCCAGCAGCTCCCGACAGGGTACCTATGGCTACACCTTC. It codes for CASSSRQGTYGYTF.

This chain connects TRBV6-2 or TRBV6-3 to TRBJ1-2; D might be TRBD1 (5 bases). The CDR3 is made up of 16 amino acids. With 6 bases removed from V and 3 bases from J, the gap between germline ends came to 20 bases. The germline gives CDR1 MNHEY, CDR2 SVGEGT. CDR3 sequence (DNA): TGTGCCAGCAGCCCTTCAGCGACAGTTCCTCACTATGGCTACACCTTC. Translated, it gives CASSPSATVPHYGYTF.